This record covers a single T cell receptor beta chain. Its antigen is still unknown. RNA transcripts provided the template for amplifying TCR beta CDR3 regions. First-round RT-PCR with HTBI primers preceded a second-round multiplex PCR. TCRdb analysed the multiplex PCR reads with MiXCR anew, one entry per CDR3 protein. The table includes fewer than 350,000 distinct CDR3 sequences, about a sixth detected once. Certain patients, namely those with other autoimmune diseases, uncontrolled infections, pregnancy or lactation, were excluded. This sample stems from a study of Graves' ophthalmopathy and Graves' hyperthyroidism. Study-wide background: Peripheral blood (taken before any treatment) was collected at initial diagnosis. Study-wide results and limits: Blood was where most expanded thyroid clonotypes above 0.001 frequency also turned up.

V was clipped by 6 bases and J by 0 bases, with 6 bases between them. The CDR3 runs to 12 residues. From germline, CDR1 is SGHRS and CDR2 YFSETQ. The chain couples TRBV5-1 to TRBJ2-5; no clear D. The sequence came from an adult man with Graves' ophthalmopathy. The specimen sequenced was peripheral blood. The CDR3 DNA follows: TGCGCCAGCACCGCCAACCAAGAGACCCAGTACTTC. This gives the protein CASTANQETQYF.